This TCR beta chain came from a study of T-cell reconstitution after alpha-beta-depleted transplantation in children. Unique molecular identifiers were built into the TCRbeta library. Via MiXCR, TCRdb re-called the PCR reads, giving one row per CDR3 protein. The sample shows around 580,000 distinct CDR3 sequences, 23% of them seen only once. The table lists this clonotype with many counts. The CDR3 has 13 amino acids. Looked up from germline, CDR1 is SNHLY and CDR2 is FYNNEI. The V gene lost 8 bases and the J gene lost 4 bases, with 12 bases spanning the gap. Here the sequenced sample was PBMCs, mostly from graft donor cells, taken 360 days after TCRalphabeta/CD19-depleted stem cell transplant. The source of this sequence is a boy younger than two who had a stem cell transplant for acute myeloid leukemia, so the T cells may come from the graft donor. The chain has TRBV2 and TRBJ2-1, with a weak D call TRBD2 (6 bases). This chain's CDR3 is CASERVSYNEQFF. CDR3 in DNA: TGTGCCAGCGAGCGGGTATCTTACAATGAGCAGTTCTTC.